A selection of T cell receptor beta chains follows, all from one sample in a study of blood T cell repertoires in COVID-19. TCRdb's table, derived via immunoSEQ multiplex PCR, lists solely in-frame clones and lacks some. The sample lists some 45,000 clones, 70% to 80% occurring once. The sequencing input was peripheral blood. The receptors come from a man in his 70s with acute or convalescent COVID-19. Both conserved end residues are part of each CDR3. A D gene is named only where the DNA matches it firmly. Only some rows state a clone size, as once, few, many or a class for expanded clones.

j_call clone_size d_call v_call cdr3_aa cdr3_nt
TRBJ1-3 NA NA TRBV7-2 CASSFVGGSGNTIYF TGTGCCAGCAGCTTCGTGGGGGGCTCTGGAAACACCATATATTTT
TRBJ1-5 NA NA TRBV5-5 CASSLAGHLSNQPQHF TGTGCCAGCAGCCTCGCCGGACACCTTAGCAATCAGCCCCAGCATTTT
TRBJ2-1 NA NA TRBV5-8 CASSLDSNYNEQFF TGTGCCAGCAGCTTGGATTCCAACTACAATGAGCAGTTCTTC
TRBJ1-4 NA TRBD1 TRBV7-2 CASSSRQGFATNEKLFF TGTGCCAGCAGCTCTCGACAGGGGTTTGCAACTAATGAAAAACTGTTTTTT
TRBJ2-1 NA NA TRBV12-3/TRBV12-4 CASSRLYNEQFF TGTGCCAGCAGTCGTCTCTACAATGAGCAGTTCTTC
TRBJ1-1 NA TRBD1 TRBV3-1/TRBV3-2 CASSQNPRGQGGGKAFF TGTGCCAGCAGCCAAAATCCGCGGGGACAGGGAGGAGGTAAAGCTTTCTTT
TRBJ1-2 few TRBD1 TRBV7-2 CASSLDRGSAWGGYTF TGTGCCAGCAGCTTAGACAGGGGATCGGCCTGGGGAGGCTACACCTTC
TRBJ1-2 NA TRBD1 TRBV5-4 CASSRGDRGYGYTF TGTGCCAGCAGCCGGGGGGACAGGGGCTACGGCTACACCTTC
TRBJ1-2 NA NA TRBV6-6 CASSYGDRFYGYTF TGTGCCAGCAGTTACGGCGACAGATTCTATGGCTACACCTTC
TRBJ1-1 NA NA TRBV7-8 CASSQGLIGVTEAFF TGTGCCAGCAGCCAAGGGCTTATCGGGGTTACTGAAGCTTTCTTT
TRBJ2-5 NA NA TRBV15 CATSRALALRETQYF TGTGCCACCAGCAGAGCCCTAGCTTTAAGAGAGACCCAGTACTTC
TRBJ1-1 NA NA TRBV6-6 CASSLLSETKTEAFF TGTGCCAGCAGCCTTCTCAGTGAAACGAAAACTGAAGCTTTCTTT
TRBJ2-2 NA NA TRBV7-2 CASRFTGTGELFF TGTGCCAGCAGGTTTACAGGGACCGGGGAGCTGTTTTTT
TRBJ1-2 NA NA TRBV29-1 CSVGGAGGGYGYTF TGCAGCGTGGGGGGGGCAGGCGGTGGATATGGCTACACCTTC